The rows below give T cell receptor beta chains drawn from one sample of a study of shared clonotypes between healthy human individuals. Clones were sequenced by immunoSEQ multiplex PCR, and TCRdb holds only the in-frame ones, with some missing. The sample holds approximately 500,000 clones; over 70% are singletons and the top ten take 12%. Sample: PBMCs. The receptors derive from a woman aged 40 to 50 in good health. Some clones in this sample may be carry-over from other donors' samples. The CDR3 runs from the conserved cysteine through the conserved F or W. The D gene is left open where the match is weak. Where a row states a size, it is once, few, many or the class of an expanded clone; other rows omit it.

size: -
J: TRBJ2-7
V: TRBV6-4
D: -
CDR3: CASRPITYEQYF
DNA: TGTGCCAGCAGACCGATTACCTACGAGCAGTACTTC

size: -
J: TRBJ1-3
V: TRBV28
D: -
CDR3: CASSPPGSKRNTIYF
DNA: TGTGCCAGCAGTCCTCCGGGATCTAAAAGAAACACCATATATTTT

size: -
J: TRBJ2-5
V: TRBV28
D: -
CDR3: CASSLRTYSFPLCWQETQYF
DNA: TGTGCCAGCAGTTTACGGACGTACAGTTTTCCCTTGTGTTGGCAAGAGACCCAGTACTTC

size: -
J: TRBJ2-1
V: TRBV7-9
D: TRBD2
CDR3: CASSPPSGRAGNEQFF
DNA: TGTGCCAGCAGCCCCCCTAGCGGGAGGGCCGGGAATGAGCAGTTCTTC

size: -
J: TRBJ1-1
V: TRBV10-3
D: -
CDR3: CAISQSGLLDTEAFF
DNA: TGTGCCATCAGTCAAAGCGGGCTTCTGGACACTGAAGCTTTCTTT

size: -
J: TRBJ1-5
V: TRBV6-4
D: -
CDR3: CASSDTSVDQPQHF
DNA: TGTGCCAGCAGTGACACCTCCGTGGATCAGCCCCAGCATTTT

size: -
J: TRBJ1-2
V: TRBV6-5
D: TRBD1
CDR3: CASSLTGRASGYTF
DNA: TGTGCCAGCAGCCTGACAGGGAGGGCGAGTGGCTACACCTTC

size: -
J: TRBJ2-4
V: TRBV7-9
D: -
CDR3: CASSLGGSLLAKNIQYF
DNA: TGTGCCAGCAGCTTAGGGGGAAGCCTTCTAGCCAAAAACATTCAGTACTTC

size: few
J: TRBJ1-1
V: TRBV7-9
D: -
CDR3: CASSLGERVAFF
DNA: TGTGCCAGCAGCTTAGGGGAACGGGTTGCTTTCTTT

size: -
J: TRBJ1-2
V: TRBV2
D: TRBD1
CDR3: CASSDFGTGSGYTF
DNA: TGTGCCAGCAGTGACTTCGGGACAGGGAGCGGCTACACCTTC